This record covers a single T cell receptor beta chain. Its antigen is not yet known. No qualities accompany the bases; no much larger clone lies one base away. The data belong to a study of T cell repertoires in cytomegalovirus infection (dated by TCRdb to 2018 to 2020). In the study overall: Alongside well-studied HLA-B-restricted epitopes, the peptide stimulations were aimed at recently identified HLA-C-restricted CMV epitopes, whose presentation resists viral immunomodulation. The HLA type of each donor mattered for the analysis, because public TCR beta signatures pointed to carriage of CMV infection along with the matching HLA type.

The treatment or condition label, as the study defines it: in vitro stimulation with specific CMV peptide epitopes to enrich CMV-specific T cells. Broader findings and caveats from the paper: In the ex vivo response, HLA-C-restricted CMV-specific TCR beta clonotypes were dominant, and in two of eight donors the single most frequent clonotype came from this HLA-C-restricted group. In both this cohort and an independent approximately 350-donor cohort, the cumulative frequency of public TCR beta family members distinguished carriers of CMV infection plus the relevant HLA type.

The CDR3 covers 15 residues, taking in both the cysteine and the phenylalanine. Only the CDR3 region is kept as DNA, spanning 45 bases read in frame from base 1. Looking up the germline V gene (reference sequence) yields CDR1 GTSNPN and CDR2 SVGIG. The reads were generated on an Illumina HiSeq 1500. The public reads were reanalyzed by TCRdb: fastp trimming at Q25, MiXCR alignment, in-frame beta chains only. Rows with a matching CDR3 protein are joined into one entry that keeps the most common DNA and genes. The table for this sample lists 450,000 to 600,000 distinct CDR3 sequences; more than 30% of them were counted only once. Clones ranked in the top ten supply under 20% of the sample.

This TCR was sampled from a human donor in good health (CMV status not recorded). Some clones in this sample may be carry-over from other donors' samples. The chain is assembled from TRBV30 and TRBJ2-1, and 9 junctional nucleotides match TRBD2. Source: cultured PBMCs, taken from culture after CMV antigen stimulation. The CDR3 in this case is CACGAGGSSYNEQFF. The DNA reads as follows: TGTGCGTGCGGGGCGGGAGGGAGCTCCTACAATGAGCAGTTCTTC.